Presented here are 13 T cell receptor beta chains from one specimen sequenced in a study of TIL therapy for anti-PD-1-resistant metastatic lung cancer. Time point given: pre-treatment sample, taken before nivolumab and TIL therapy. Most excised metastases sampled were pleural nodules or supraclavicular lymph nodes. The libraries were made with immunoSEQ v3. Using immunoSEQ multiplex PCR, the repertoire was profiled, and TCRdb retains in-frame clones only, with some absent. The table has tens of thousands of clones, 72% seen once. The source material was tumor tissue, sampled at baseline. These receptors all come from a person aged 25-85 years with non-small cell lung cancer.

This clone was found a few times. The V gene is TRBV7-9, the J gene TRBJ1-1; D remains unclear. Looked up from germline, CDR1 is SEHNR and CDR2 is FQNEAQ (reference sequence). CDR3 length equals 15 residues. V was shortened by 5 bases and J by 8 bases, with 21 bases between the two germline ends. CDR3 DNA sequence: TGTGCCAGCAGCCTGAATGTTGGACTGCAACTAGAAGCTTTCTTT. Protein: CASSLNVGLQLEAFF.

The rearrangement uses TRBV4-3 and TRBJ1-4; the D is unclear. With 1 base removed from V and 1 base from J, the gap between germline ends came to 4 bases. Germline CDR1 reads LGHNA; CDR2 reads YSLEER. This CDR3 is 14 amino acids long. CDR3 residues: CASSQGLTNEKLFF. The CDR3 DNA follows: TGCGCCAGCAGCCAAGGGTTAACTAATGAAAAACTGTTTTTT.

This clone was picked up a small number of times. The chain uses TRBV6-1 and TRBJ1-2; TRBD1 matches at 10 bases. Per germline, CDR1 MNHNS and CDR2 SASEGT. This CDR3 has 15 residues. Germline trimming cut 4 bases from V and 4 bases from J; bases unmatched to any gene: 6. The CDR3 is CASSVHRTGGYGYTF. The DNA of the CDR3 is TGTGCCAGCAGTGTCCATCGGACAGGGGGCTATGGCTACACCTTC.

This clone has a single count. The chain has TRBV10-1 and TRBJ1-5; D gene uncertain. CDR3 size: 12 residues. In germline, CDR1 is WNHNN, CDR2 SYGVQD (reference sequence). Between the trimmed V and J ends, which lost 6 bases and 3 bases, there was a span of 6 bases. In DNA form, the CDR3 reads TGCGCCAGCAGACCAACCAATCAGCCCCAGCATTTT. Translation: CASRPTNQPQHF.

CDR3 amino acids: CASPEYNEQFF. The CDR3 DNA is TGTGCCAGCCCCGAGTACAATGAGCAGTTCTTC. The chain links TRBV2 to TRBJ2-1; D is ambiguous. The germline V and J ends were trimmed by 8 bases and 4 bases, with 6 bases remaining between them. The CDR3 sequence is 11 residues long. Germline CDR1 and CDR2: SNHLY and FYNNEI. Looking up the rest from reference TRBV2 and TRBJ2-1 gives the full variable domain: EPEVTQTPSHQVTQMGQEVILRCVPISNHLYFYWYRQILGQKVEFLVSFYNNEISEKSEIFDDQFSVERPDGSNFTLKIRSTKLEDSAMYFCASPEYNEQFFGPGTRLTVL.

This clone was observed a single time. The V and J genes are TRBV7-6 and TRBJ2-3, with D unresolved. The germline V gene has CDR1 SGHVS and CDR2 FNYEAQ. With 5 bases removed from V and 6 bases from J, the gap between germline ends came to 9 bases. The CDR3 has 12 residues. The CDR3 coding sequence is TGTGCCAGCAGCACAGAGAGGGATACGCAGTATTTT. Residues: CASSTERDTQYF. Full variable domain (remainder filled in from reference TRBV7-6 and TRBJ2-3): GAGVSQSPRYKVTKRGQDVALRCDPISGHVSLYWYRQALGQGPEFLTYFNYEAQQDKSGLPNDRFSAERPEGSISTLTIQRTEQRDSAMYRCASSTERDTQYFGPGTRLTVL.

This chain joins TRBV4-3 and TRBJ2-6, with no clear D. The CDR3 length is 17 residues. Germline V gene data show CDR1 as LGHNA and CDR2 as YSLEER. V was cut by 0 bases and J by 0 bases, with 9 bases left in between. This chain's CDR3 is CASSQDGHNSGANVLTF. For the CDR3, the DNA is TGCGCCAGCAGCCAAGATGGGCACAACTCTGGGGCCAACGTCCTGACTTTC.

This clone has more than one count but fewer than ten. The chain is built from TRBV4-2 and TRBJ2-4; TRBD1 might be the D (5 bases). The V and J ends lost 0 bases and 3 bases respectively, with 9 bases between them. The germline V gene has CDR1 LGHNA and CDR2 YNFKEQ. The CDR3 has 15 residues. As DNA, the CDR3 is TGTGCCAGCAGCCAAGATCCCAGGGTCAAAAACATTCAGTACTTC. Its translation: CASSQDPRVKNIQYF.

This chain connects TRBV19 to TRBJ2-6, with D tentatively TRBD2 (6 bases). Germline lookup yields CDR1 LNHDA and CDR2 SQIVND (reference sequence). Between the trimmed V and J ends, which lost 7 bases and 0 bases, there was a span of 13 bases. The CDR3 sequence is 16 residues long. The chain's CDR3 is CASTNAGTSGANVLTF. The CDR3 DNA is TGTGCCAGTACTAATGCGGGGACCTCTGGGGCCAACGTCCTGACTTTC.

This chain joins TRBV27 and TRBJ1-1; TRBD1 might be the D (5 bases). This CDR3 region has 12 residues. CDR1 is MNHEY, CDR2 SMNVEV, per germline (reference sequence). Trimming pared 3 bases from V and 7 bases from J, leaving 9 bases between. CDR3 loop: CASSFGGVEAFF. The CDR3 DNA reads TGTGCCAGCAGTTTCGGGGGAGTTGAAGCTTTCTTT.

A word on this clone: At the DNA level, this CDR3 is encoded by other sequences in the same sample as well. The genes are TRBV10-3 and TRBJ1-2; 8 bases align to TRBD1. CDR3 size: 13 residues. Germline V gene sequence: CDR1 ENHRY, CDR2 SYGVKD. J was trimmed by 4 bases and V by 4 bases; bases with no gene match: 2. The CDR3 loop is CAISAGTGYGYTF. The CDR3 region has the DNA TGTGCCATCAGTGCGGGGACAGGCTATGGCTACACCTTC.

The J gene is TRBJ1-4, the V gene TRBV5-1; TRBD1 agrees at 8 bases. The CDR3 sequence is 15 residues long. Germline CDR1 and CDR2: SGHRS and YFSETQ. V was pared by 4 bases and J by 8 bases, with 10 bases of the junction left unmatched. The CDR3: CASSPTGGTREKLFF. CDR3 nucleotides: TGCGCCAGCAGCCCAACAGGGGGTACCCGGGAAAAACTGTTTTTT. The whole variable domain, filled in from reference TRBV5-1 and TRBJ1-4, reads KAGVTQTPRYLIKTRGQQVTLSCSPISGHRSVSWYQQTPGQGLQFLFEYFSETQRNKGNFPGRFSGRQFSNSRSEMNVSTLELGDSALYLCASSPTGGTREKLFFGSGTQLSVL.

CDR3 residues: CASSQTGTGGYGYTF. DNA for the CDR3: TGTGCCAGCAGCCAAACCGGGACAGGGGGCTATGGCTACACCTTC. The chain has TRBV6-1 and TRBJ1-2; 11 bases are shared with TRBD1. This CDR3 contains 15 residues. J lost 4 bases, V lost 6 bases, and 7 bases had no gene match. The germline gives CDR1 MNHNS, CDR2 SASEGT.